Presented here are 18 T cell receptor beta chains from one specimen sequenced in a study of blood T cell repertoires in COVID-19. The repertoire was sequenced with immunoSEQ multiplex PCR; TCRdb's copy has only in-frame clones and lacks some. The sample lists 250,000 to 350,000 clones; around nine tenths were seen once. Sequencing was carried out using peripheral blood. The origin of the receptors is a woman aged 60-70 years with acute or convalescent COVID-19.

CDR3 coding DNA: TGTGCCAGCAGACTAGCGGGAGATAAAGAGACCCAGTACTTC. Translating it yields CASRLAGDKETQYF. The chain uses TRBV3-1 (or the pseudogene TRBV3-2) and TRBJ2-5; 11 bases agree with TRBD2. The germline gives CDR1 LGHDT, CDR2 YNNKEL (reference sequence). Trimming removed 6 bases from V and 3 bases from J; junction bases left unmatched: 3. The CDR3 loop spans 14 amino acids.

This chain connects TRBV28 to TRBJ1-4, with TRBD1 as a possible D gene (5 bases). Germline V gives CDR1 MDHEN, CDR2 SYDVKM. V lost 7 bases to trimming and J lost 7 bases, with 16 bases between them. This CDR3 is 14 amino acids long. CDR3 nucleotides: TGTGCCAGCACCACACCCACAGGTTTTGAAAAACTGTTTTTT. Its translation is CASTTPTGFEKLFF.

The J gene is TRBJ2-1, the V gene TRBV14; 13 nucleotides line up with TRBD2. Germline CDR1 SGHDN, CDR2 FVKESK. The CDR3 contains 17 residues. V trimming: 10 bases; J trimming: 8 bases; junction bases outside the gene matches: 17. As DNA, the CDR3 is TGTGCCATCCCGGACAGGGGACTAGCGGGGCCTTGGGATGAGCAGTTCTTC. Amino acids: CAIPDRGLAGPWDEQFF.

This clone occurred once. V is TRBV6-5 and J is TRBJ1-2; D might be TRBD1 (5 bases). Trimming removed 5 bases at V and 7 bases at J, with 11 bases between. The germline V gene has CDR1 MNHEY and CDR2 SVGAGI. CDR3 size: 12 residues. As DNA, the CDR3 is TGTGCCAGCAGTCAGGGCATCGGTGGCTACACCTTC. This gives the protein CASSQGIGGYTF.

This sequence joins TRBV2 and TRBJ2-7; TRBD1 matches 10 bases. Trimming cost V 6 bases and J 4 bases; bases outside gene matches: 9. The CDR3 contains 15 residues. The germline V gene encodes CDR1 SNHLY and CDR2 FYNNEI. The CDR3 DNA follows: TGTGCCAGCAGGAAACCGACAGGGGGCAGGTACGAGCAGTACTTC. Protein: CASRKPTGGRYEQYF.

The V gene is TRBV2, the J gene TRBJ2-7; perhaps TRBD2 as D (5 bases). In germline, CDR1 is SNHLY, CDR2 FYNNEI. This CDR3 comprises 11 residues. V gave up 8 bases and J gave up 6 bases, with 11 bases separating them. The CDR3 reads CASSRAGEQYF. In nucleotides, the CDR3 is TGTGCCAGCTCCCGGGCGGGCGAGCAGTACTTC.

CDR3: CASSRTGGQPQHF. The CDR3 DNA reads TGTGCCAGCAGTCGGACAGGGGGACAGCCCCAGCATTTT. This chain connects TRBV28 to TRBJ1-5; 10 bases are a match to TRBD1. The V segment lost 5 bases and the J segment 7 bases; nucleotides outside the gene matches: 2. The CDR3 sequence is 13 residues long. CDR1 and CDR2 from the germline V gene are MDHEN and SYDVKM.

The chain is built from TRBV27 and TRBJ2-1; tentative D call: TRBD2 (5 bases). Trimming cost V 0 bases and J 9 bases, with 6 bases left between them. The CDR3 runs to 12 residues. CDR1 and CDR2 (germline): MNHEY, SMNVEV (reference sequence). The CDR3 DNA sequence: TGTGCCAGCAGTTTATCCGGGGTTGAGCAGTTCTTC. As protein: CASSLSGVEQFF.

The V gene is TRBV19, the J gene TRBJ1-4; tentative D call: TRBD1 (5 bases). CDR3 length: 12 amino acids. V dropped 9 bases and J dropped 4 bases, with 9 bases sitting between them. Germline V gene lookup returns CDR1 LNHDA and CDR2 SQIVND (reference sequence). The CDR3 protein is CASAGLNEKLFF. CDR3 nucleotides: TGTGCCAGCGCGGGACTTAATGAAAAACTGTTTTTT.

The rearrangement uses TRBV11-2 and TRBJ1-5; D uncertain. V lost 1 base and J 3 bases, leaving 7 bases between the germline ends. CDR1 is SGHAT, CDR2 FQNNGV, per germline. This CDR3 is built from 14 residues. The CDR3 loop reads CASSLGRNNQPQHF. The CDR3 DNA reads TGTGCCAGCAGCTTAGGCAGAAACAATCAGCCCCAGCATTTT.

Details on this clone: Other DNA variants within this sample encode the same CDR3. This sequence joins TRBV18 and TRBJ1-1, with a tentative D call TRBD1 (6 bases). CDR3 length: 13 amino acids. The germline V gene has CDR1 KGHSH and CDR2 LQKENI. The V gene lost 6 bases and the J gene lost 1 base, with 9 bases spanning the gap. CDR3 sequence: CASSPTGNTEAFF. The CDR3 coding sequence is TGTGCCAGCTCCCCGACAGGGAACACTGAAGCTTTCTTT.

The chain joins TRBV28 to TRBJ1-2, with 7 nucleotides matching TRBD1. The CDR3 is made up of 15 amino acids. Trimming cost V 4 bases and J 2 bases; bases outside gene matches: 7. CDR1 and CDR2 from the germline V gene are MDHEN and SYDVKM. In DNA, the CDR3 is TGTGCCAGCAGTTCCGCAGGGGGTCTGAACTATGGCTACACCTTC. As protein: CASSSAGGLNYGYTF.

The genes are TRBV10-3 and TRBJ2-1, with 7 bases identical to TRBD2. This CDR3 is built from 16 residues. The V segment lost 0 bases and the J segment 4 bases; nucleotides outside the gene matches: 6. The germline V gene encodes CDR1 ENHRY and CDR2 SYGVKD. The CDR3 reads CAISESSAGVYNEQFF. The DNA of the CDR3 is TGTGCCATCAGTGAGTCGTCGGCGGGGGTGTACAATGAGCAGTTCTTC.

The chain is built from TRBV29-1 and TRBJ1-2; 7 bases match TRBD1. Germline CDR1 reads SQVTM; CDR2 reads ANQGSEA. The length of the CDR3 is 14 residues. With 6 bases clipped from V and 6 bases from J, the junction kept 13 bases outside the gene matches. CDR3 loop: CSVLGGQESNGYTF. DNA for the CDR3: TGCAGCGTACTTGGCGGACAGGAAAGCAATGGCTACACCTTC.

To note about this clone: The junction shows a germline mismatch at one end, possibly a read error. J is TRBJ1-3 and V is TRBV19; D unclear. CDR1 and CDR2 from the germline V gene are LNHDA and SQIVND (reference sequence). This CDR3 comprises 14 residues. In nucleotides, the CDR3 is TGTGCCGGTAGGGAGCGCGGCTCTGGAAACACCATATATTTT. Its protein product is CAGRERGSGNTIYF.

The V call is TRBV7-9, the J call TRBJ2-1; TRBD1 matches 9 bases. Germline CDR1 and CDR2: SEHNR and FQNEAQ (reference sequence). There are 15 residues in the CDR3. With 5 bases clipped from V and 7 bases from J, the junction kept 9 bases outside the gene matches. The CDR3 DNA reads TGTGCCAGCAGCGCCCGGGACAGGGCTTCGAATGAGCAGTTCTTC. Translation: CASSARDRASNEQFF.

The chain uses TRBV12-5 and TRBJ1-1; 7 bases map to TRBD1. Trimming at V came to 3 bases and at J to 8 bases, leaving 9 bases not matched to a gene. CDR1 is LGHNT, CDR2 FRNRAP, per germline. This CDR3 is 14 amino acids long. CDR3 residues: CASGLGLGTEEAFF. CDR3 in DNA: TGTGCTAGTGGTTTAGGTCTCGGGACAGAAGAAGCTTTCTTT.

This chain joins TRBV28 and TRBJ2-4; perhaps TRBD1 as D (6 bases). Trimming stripped 7 bases from V and 5 bases from J, with 24 bases between. Germline loops: CDR1 MDHEN, CDR2 SYDVKM. This CDR3 spans 17 amino acids. This CDR3 reads CASNPTHRAGTQNIQYF. The CDR3 region has the DNA TGTGCCAGCAATCCTACCCACAGGGCCGGGACACAAAACATTCAGTACTTC.